Listed below are T cell receptor beta chains from one sample, sequenced in a study of OX40 agonist ivuxolimab in advanced cancers. Sequencing used immunoSEQ multiplex PCR; TCRdb keeps in-frame clones, though not all of them. The table shows some 100,000 clones, with 65% to 90% occurring only once. This specimen consisted of CD4+ or CD8+ T cells sorted from blood, obtained in a trial of the OX40 agonist ivuxolimab. The receptor set was obtained from an adult with an advanced solid tumor such as melanoma, head and neck, liver or kidney cancer. CDR3s include the opening cysteine and the closing phenylalanine or tryptophan.

v_call: TRBV18
cdr3_aa: CASSPGTSGRGPPDTQYF

v_call: TRBV4-2
cdr3_aa: CASSQASGSSYEQYF

v_call: TRBV7-9
cdr3_aa: CASSLDSGGYQFF

v_call: TRBV29-1
cdr3_aa: CSAEDRIGETQYF

v_call: TRBV7-2
cdr3_aa: CASSFGSGPLKEQFF

v_call: TRBV4-1
cdr3_aa: CASSQGRATNEKLFF

v_call: TRBV14
cdr3_aa: CASSQEGAGDSGSYNEQFF

v_call: TRBV6-1
cdr3_aa: CASMAKAGGINEQFF

v_call: TRBV4-2
cdr3_aa: CASSQVFEGGVGDTQYF

v_call: TRBV7-6
cdr3_aa: CASSLGLAGGADTQYF

v_call: TRBV6-1
cdr3_aa: CASSVGTSGAGLMETQYF

v_call: TRBV7-9
cdr3_aa: CASSKRGVYEQYF

v_call: TRBV7-8
cdr3_aa: CASSRGGFGYTF

v_call: TRBV28
cdr3_aa: CASSSRALNEKLFF

v_call: TRBV5-1
cdr3_aa: CASSSASGATVYEQYF

v_call: TRBV7-9
cdr3_aa: CASSLDLSNYGYTF

v_call: TRBV4-1
cdr3_aa: CASSRQQEGLYGYTF

v_call: TRBV11-2
cdr3_aa: CASSFSGGWDNEQFF

v_call: TRBV2
cdr3_aa: CASSERGYQPQHF

v_call: TRBV5-1
cdr3_aa: CASSLEAGGETQYF

v_call: TRBV27
cdr3_aa: CASSLLGGDTEAFF

v_call: TRBV28
cdr3_aa: CASEDPSYTGELFF

v_call: TRBV28
cdr3_aa: CASSLNRGSDTQYF

v_call: TRBV10-3
cdr3_aa: CAISARTSGGTYEQYF

v_call: TRBV11-3
cdr3_aa: CASSPVAGGSGELFF

v_call: TRBV12-5
cdr3_aa: CASGLVTGNEQFF

v_call: TRBV19
cdr3_aa: CASSPSGRAQYEQYF

v_call: TRBV5-1
cdr3_aa: CASSYRISYEQYF

v_call: TRBV6-1
cdr3_aa: CASRISGVHEQYF

v_call: TRBV19
cdr3_aa: CASSELPTQGARTDTQYF

v_call: TRBV6-5
cdr3_aa: CASSRFGSTDTQYF

v_call: TRBV23-1
cdr3_aa: CASRRLGQGYEQYF

v_call: TRBV28
cdr3_aa: CASSLFGQSYEQYF

v_call: TRBV21-1
cdr3_aa: CASYFSGGRGGETQYF

v_call: TRBV5-4
cdr3_aa: CASSQKLAGKGNEQFF

v_call: TRBV7-3
cdr3_aa: CASSLGGDDTEAFF

v_call: TRBV10-1
cdr3_aa: CASSEVLAAFYNEQFF

v_call: TRBV5-5
cdr3_aa: CASRPGTGDGFSGANVLTF

v_call: TRBV5-1
cdr3_aa: CASSPSSAGGYEQFF

v_call: TRBV28
cdr3_aa: CASSLSTEAFF

v_call: TRBV7-9
cdr3_aa: CASSSSSVAGVYEQYF

v_call: TRBV6-5
cdr3_aa: CASRHRPSSYEQYF

v_call: TRBV5-1
cdr3_aa: CASSAGLAGEAETQYF

v_call: TRBV27
cdr3_aa: CASSSKYGDYGYTF

v_call: TRBV27
cdr3_aa: CASRKLGGEQYF

v_call: TRBV2
cdr3_aa: CARRDAGVTDTQYF

v_call: TRBV9
cdr3_aa: CASSSGTVNTGELFF

v_call: TRBV7-9
cdr3_aa: CASSPSGNYGYTF

v_call: TRBV18
cdr3_aa: CASSPRLAGDDEQFF

v_call: TRBV9
cdr3_aa: CASSASGRALNEQFF

v_call: TRBV11-2
cdr3_aa: CASSLVPGDYEQYF

v_call: TRBV28
cdr3_aa: CATGTNSDNEQFF

v_call: TRBV11-2
cdr3_aa: CASRGETTGELFF

v_call: TRBV19
cdr3_aa: CACSPGLAGIGFGNEQFF